The clone carrying this T cell receptor (beta chain) was seen ten or more times. Antigen specificity is unknown. This entry is derived from a study of breast tumors, draining lymph nodes, adjacent tissues. MiXCR, applied by TCRdb to the multiplex PCR reads, yields one record per CDR3 protein. Of approximately 230,000 distinct CDR3 sequences in the sample, around 34% were seen once. Study-wide findings and caveats: Data fit most tumor T cells coming from lymph node, expanding in tumor.

The lymph nodes were axillary draining lymph nodes from breast cancer patients. Trimming left V 8 bases short and J 0 bases short, with 14 bases between. This CDR3 comprises 14 residues. CDR1 and CDR2 from the germline V gene are SNHLY and FYNNEI. This chain joins TRBV2 and TRBJ2-7, with D hard to call. Specimen: axillary lymph node tissue. The clonotype was recovered from a female donor with breast cancer. Some clones in this sample may be carry-over from other donors' samples. The CDR3 coding sequence is TGTGCCAGCGTTCGGGCCGTGAGCTCCTACGAGCAGTACTTC. It specifies CASVRAVSSYEQYF.